Below, 10 T cell receptor beta chains from the same sample are listed, as sequenced in a study of blood T cell repertoires in COVID-19. The repertoire was sequenced with immunoSEQ multiplex PCR; TCRdb's copy has only in-frame clones and lacks some. The sample carries just over 60,000 clones, approximately 80% recorded once. Sequenced: peripheral blood. These receptors all stem from a woman at least 80 years old with active or convalescent COVID-19.

The rearrangement uses TRBV12-3 or TRBV12-4 and TRBJ2-7; unclear D gene. The CDR3 runs to 12 residues. The V end lost 6 bases, the J end lost 5 bases, and 11 bases lay between the germline ends. CDR3 sequence (DNA): TGTGCCAGCAGCGGTCCCAGGAACGAGCAGTACTTC. Its protein product is CASSGPRNEQYF.

This clone has only a few counts. V and J are TRBV5-1 and TRBJ1-1; D is possibly TRBD1 (5 bases). This CDR3 has 16 amino acids. The germline V gene encodes CDR1 SGHRS and CDR2 YFSETQ. V lost 2 bases, J lost 4 bases, and 18 bases lay in between. CDR3 amino acids: CASSLVAGSFSTEAFF. In nucleotides, the CDR3 is TGCGCCAGCAGCTTAGTAGCAGGGTCTTTTAGCACTGAAGCTTTCTTT.

The chain carries TRBV5-1 and TRBJ2-1; possible D gene TRBD1, 5 bases. V was pared by 4 bases and J by 4 bases, with 15 bases between. The CDR3 sequence is 15 residues long. CDR1 SGHRS and CDR2 YFSETQ come from the germline V gene. The chain's CDR3 is CASSLQGLGYNEQFF. The DNA for the CDR3 is TGCGCCAGCAGCCTCCAGGGTCTTGGTTACAATGAGCAGTTCTTC.

V usage is TRBV3-1 (or the pseudogene TRBV3-2) and J usage is TRBJ1-5, with D possibly being TRBD1 (6 bases). The germline V and J ends were trimmed by 4 bases and 5 bases, with 18 bases remaining between them. In germline, CDR1 is LGHDT, CDR2 YNNKEL (reference sequence). This CDR3 has 16 residues. The CDR3 here is CASSRAGLPGDQPQHF. In DNA form, the CDR3 reads TGTGCCAGCAGCCGAGCAGGGCTACCAGGGGATCAGCCCCAGCATTTT.

This chain connects TRBV5-1 to TRBJ1-6, with D perhaps matching TRBD1 (5 bases). The CDR3 loop spans 13 amino acids. V was clipped by 2 bases and J by 8 bases, with 8 bases between them. The germline CDR1 and CDR2 sequences are SGHRS and YFSETQ. The CDR3 DNA is TGCGCCAGCAGCTTCAAACAGGATTCACCCCTCCACTTT. It encodes CASSFKQDSPLHF.

This clone was observed a single time. The V call is TRBV7-9, the J call TRBJ2-7; 9 bases are a match to TRBD1. Germline CDR1 reads SEHNR; CDR2 reads FQNEAQ (reference sequence). This CDR3 comprises 13 residues. With V trimmed by 2 bases and J by 5 bases, 1 base remained unmatched. The CDR3 DNA reads as TGTGCCAGCAGCTTACGGGACAGGGACGAGCAGTACTTC. Translated, it gives CASSLRDRDEQYF.

The chain carries TRBV9 and TRBJ2-1; 11 nucleotides align to TRBD2. CDR1 and CDR2 (germline): SGDLS, YYNGEE. This CDR3 has 15 residues. V shed 3 bases, J shed 5 bases, and the junction held 4 bases outside the gene matches. CDR3 amino acids: CASSELAGADNEQFF. The CDR3 region has the DNA TGTGCCAGCAGCGAACTAGCGGGGGCCGACAATGAGCAGTTCTTC.

This clone showed up just a few times. The chain links TRBV11-3 to TRBJ1-2, with D possibly being TRBD1 (6 bases). Trimming removed 5 bases from V and 1 base from J, with 14 bases in between. Germline CDR1 reads SGHNT; CDR2 reads YENEEA. This CDR3 has 15 amino acids. The CDR3 sequence: CASSPGGQRNYGYTF. CDR3 bases: TGTGCCAGCAGCCCCGGTGGACAGCGTAACTATGGCTACACCTTC.

The chain carries TRBV6-6 and TRBJ1-5; tentative D call: TRBD1 (6 bases). CDR1 MNHNY and CDR2 SVGAGI come from the germline V gene (reference sequence). V was cut by 6 bases and J by 5 bases, with 8 bases left in between. The CDR3 has 12 amino acids. CDR3 amino acids: CASSQGYQPQHF. Here the CDR3 DNA reads TGTGCCAGCAGCCAGGGGTATCAGCCCCAGCATTTT.

This clone has only one observation. The chain uses TRBV5-1 and TRBJ2-1; 8 nucleotides agree with TRBD2. This CDR3 comprises 15 residues. Looked up from germline, CDR1 is SGHRS and CDR2 is YFSETQ. V was clipped by 4 bases and J by 4 bases; unmatched bases: 7. Here the CDR3 DNA reads TGCGCCAGCAGCCAGGGACTAGACCCTTACAATGAGCAGTTCTTC. Translation gives CASSQGLDPYNEQFF.